The sample holds many counts of the clone carrying this T cell receptor beta chain. The antigen remains undetermined. These data belong to a study of T-cell reconstitution after alpha-beta-depleted transplantation in children. General study results and limits: T-cell counts and diversity at one year following transplant were attributed mainly to newly produced T cells.

V dropped 7 bases and J dropped 6; count of bases not matched to a gene: 4. The germline CDR1 and CDR2 sequences are MDHEN and SYDVKM. This CDR3 comprises 12 residues. A TCRbeta library incorporating unique molecular identifiers was prepared. From the PCR reads, TCRdb called clonotypes with MiXCR, one entry per CDR3 protein. The sample lists fewer than 550,000 distinct CDR3 sequences; over 10% were seen once. This receptor was identified in a female patient aged 2-10 years who had a stem cell transplant for aplastic anemia, so the T cells may come from the graft donor. This specimen consisted of PBMCs, mostly from graft donor cells, obtained 180 days after TCRalphabeta/CD19-depleted stem cell transplant. The J gene is TRBJ1-2, the V gene TRBV28; 8 bases line up with TRBD1. The CDR3 is CASNGQGNGYTF. CDR3 bases: TGTGCCAGCAATGGACAGGGTAATGGCTACACCTTC.